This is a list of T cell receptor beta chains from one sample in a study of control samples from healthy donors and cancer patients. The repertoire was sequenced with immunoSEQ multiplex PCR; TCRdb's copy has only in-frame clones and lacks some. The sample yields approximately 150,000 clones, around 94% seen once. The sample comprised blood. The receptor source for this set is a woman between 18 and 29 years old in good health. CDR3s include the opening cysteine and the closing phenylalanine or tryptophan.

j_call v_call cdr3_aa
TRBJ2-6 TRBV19 CASSTIGSGANVLTF
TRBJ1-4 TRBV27 CASGGVATNEKLFF
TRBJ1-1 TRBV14 CASSFDRDTEAFF
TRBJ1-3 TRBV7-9 CASSLIPGNTIYF
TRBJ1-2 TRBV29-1 CSVEAQGAVGYTF
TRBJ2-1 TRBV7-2 CASSGAWGGRGNEQFF
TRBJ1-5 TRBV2 CASSQTNQPQHF
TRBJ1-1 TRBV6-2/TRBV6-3 CASSYRVNTEAFF
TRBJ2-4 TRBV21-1 CASSRGEVLAKNIQYF
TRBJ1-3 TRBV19 CASSIDAGAGNTIYF
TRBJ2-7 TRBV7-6 CASSYGQGNEQYF
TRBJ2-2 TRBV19 CASSGRDRDTGELFF
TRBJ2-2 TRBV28 CASSQPQNTGELFF
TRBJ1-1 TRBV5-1 CASRTQTANTEAFF
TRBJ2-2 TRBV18 CASSLQTGVTGELFF
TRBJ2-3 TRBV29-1 CSARRGTDTQYF
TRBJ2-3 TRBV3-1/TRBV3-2 CASSHPGSSTDTQYF
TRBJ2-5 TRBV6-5 CASSYGGAMETQYF
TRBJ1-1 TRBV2 CAIIRGGGNTEAFF
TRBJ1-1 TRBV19 CASSYRGNTEAFF
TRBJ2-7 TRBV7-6 CASSLNPSYEQYF
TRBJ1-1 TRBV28 CASSSPLQGMNTEAFF
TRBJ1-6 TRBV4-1 CASSQDTHANSPLHF
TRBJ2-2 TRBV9 CASSDVRGVTGELFF
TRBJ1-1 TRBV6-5 CASSPWDSEAFF
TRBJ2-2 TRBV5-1 CASSLFGGANTGELFF
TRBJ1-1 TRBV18 CASSPGQIENTEAFF
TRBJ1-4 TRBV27 CASSSGTTGRAEKLFF
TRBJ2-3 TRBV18 CASSPPSRAKDTQYF
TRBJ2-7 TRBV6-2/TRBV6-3 CASSYSTDEQYF
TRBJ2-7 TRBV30 CAWSARDCLSYEQYF
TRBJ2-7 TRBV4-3 CASSQRGGEQYF
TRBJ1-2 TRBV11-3 CASSLGGGENYYGYTF
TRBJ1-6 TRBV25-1 CASSESSGSSYNSPLHF
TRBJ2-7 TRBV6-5 CASSYGTGTYEQYF